This T cell receptor beta chain appears in the sequencing data of a study of shared clonotypes between healthy human individuals. Across the whole study: The composition of the donors was a couple of women and a few men aged 18 to 49. Overall study results and limits: Sampling involved blood alone; tissue repertoires likely differ.

Sequencing was at deep level. Clones were read by immunoSEQ multiplex PCR, and TCRdb kept only the in-frame ones, dropping some. The table includes approximately 1.1 million clones, 75% to 85% detected once. The V and J ends lost 5 bases and 0 bases, in that order; junction bases with no gene match: 6. CDR1 and CDR2 (germline): SGHNT, YYREEE (reference sequence). This CDR3 has 17 amino acids. For this clone: Its cognate antigen is unknown.

This rearrangement joins TRBV5-4 to TRBJ2-6, with 9 positions matching TRBD1. This sequence originates from a man aged 18 to 29 in good health. Some clones in this sample may be carry-over from other donors' samples. Sequencing was done on a sample of memory CD4+ T cells from PBMCs. As for subset: CD45RA-negative fraction. The CDR3 DNA reads as TGTGCCAGCAGTTCCGGGACAGGGAACTCTGGGGCCAACGTCCTGACTTTC. It codes for CASSSGTGNSGANVLTF. The full variable domain, completed using reference TRBV5-4 and TRBJ2-6, is ETGVTQSPTHLIKTRGQQVTLRCSSQSGHNTVSWYQQALGQGPQFIFQYYREEENGRGNFPPRFSGLQFPNYSSELNVNALELDDSALYLCASSSGTGNSGANVLTFGAGSRLTVL.